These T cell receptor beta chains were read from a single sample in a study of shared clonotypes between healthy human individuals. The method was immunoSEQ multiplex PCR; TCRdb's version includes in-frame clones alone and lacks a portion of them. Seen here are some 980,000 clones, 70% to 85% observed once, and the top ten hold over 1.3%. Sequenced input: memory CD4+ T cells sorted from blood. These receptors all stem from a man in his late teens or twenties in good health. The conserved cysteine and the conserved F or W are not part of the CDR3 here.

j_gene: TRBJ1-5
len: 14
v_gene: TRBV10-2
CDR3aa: ASSVYPGFSNQPQH

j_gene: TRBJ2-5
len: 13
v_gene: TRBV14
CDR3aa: ASSPGGTNQETQY

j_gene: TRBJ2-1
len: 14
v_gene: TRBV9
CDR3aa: ASSGLRAPFGNEQF

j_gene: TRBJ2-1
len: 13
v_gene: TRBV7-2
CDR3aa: ASSLVFGLYNEQF

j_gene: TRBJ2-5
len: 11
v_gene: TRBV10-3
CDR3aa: AISEGLAETQY

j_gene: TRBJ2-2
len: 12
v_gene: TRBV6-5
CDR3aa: ASTGGGRVGELF

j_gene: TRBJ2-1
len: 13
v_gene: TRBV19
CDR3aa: ASSISQGAHNEQF

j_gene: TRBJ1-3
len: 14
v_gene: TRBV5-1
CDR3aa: ASSLGWGSSGNTIY

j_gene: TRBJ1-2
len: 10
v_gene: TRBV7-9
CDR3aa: ASSTTTYGYT

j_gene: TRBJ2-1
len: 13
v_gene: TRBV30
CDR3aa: AWSGGQGFYNEQF

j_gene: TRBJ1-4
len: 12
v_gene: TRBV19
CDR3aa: ASRDRAANEKLF

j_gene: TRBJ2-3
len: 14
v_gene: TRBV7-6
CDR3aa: ASSFDVAGSTDTQY

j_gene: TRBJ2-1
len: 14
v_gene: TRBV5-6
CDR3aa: ASSLVTSGYNNEQF

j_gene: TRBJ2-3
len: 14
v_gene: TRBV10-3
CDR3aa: AISESGRAGGDTQY

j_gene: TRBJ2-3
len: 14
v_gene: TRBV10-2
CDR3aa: ASSNPGLGSTDTQY

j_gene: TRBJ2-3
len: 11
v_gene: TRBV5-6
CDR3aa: ASSLVFSDTQY

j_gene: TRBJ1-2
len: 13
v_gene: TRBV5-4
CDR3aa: ASSSPRAGDYGYT

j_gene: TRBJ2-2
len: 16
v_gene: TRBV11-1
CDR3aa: ASSLGTGKAGTNGELF

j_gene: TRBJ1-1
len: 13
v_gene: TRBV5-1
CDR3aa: ASSLVSPGDTEAF

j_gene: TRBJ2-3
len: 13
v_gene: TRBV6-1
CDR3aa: ASSEWTSLADTQY

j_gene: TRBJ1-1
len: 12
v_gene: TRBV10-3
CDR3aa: AITRTGGDTEAF

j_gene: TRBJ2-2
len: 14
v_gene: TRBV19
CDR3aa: ASSTHGTGGTGELF

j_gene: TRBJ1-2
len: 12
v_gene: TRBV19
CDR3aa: ASRIQGANYGYT

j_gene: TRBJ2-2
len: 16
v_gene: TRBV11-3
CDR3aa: ASSLVSRPGQNTGELF

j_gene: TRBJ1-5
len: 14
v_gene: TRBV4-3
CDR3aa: ASSQDRGSGNQPQH

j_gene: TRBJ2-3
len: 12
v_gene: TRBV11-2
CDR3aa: ASSLISVTDTQY

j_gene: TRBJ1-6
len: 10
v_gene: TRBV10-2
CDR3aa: ASGDYVSPLH

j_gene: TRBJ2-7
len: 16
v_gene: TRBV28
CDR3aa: ASSLDLTSGGFSYEQY

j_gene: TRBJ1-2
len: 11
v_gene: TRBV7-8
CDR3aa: ASSLGGQAGYT

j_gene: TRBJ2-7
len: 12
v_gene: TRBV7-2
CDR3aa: ASRKGGTSYEQY

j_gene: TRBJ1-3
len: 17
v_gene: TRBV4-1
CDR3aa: ASSPPAGGVGSRGNTIY

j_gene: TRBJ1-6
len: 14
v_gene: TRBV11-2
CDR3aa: ASSLDPTGFNSPLH

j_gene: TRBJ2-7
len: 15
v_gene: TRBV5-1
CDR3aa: ASSLRDRGAIPYEQY

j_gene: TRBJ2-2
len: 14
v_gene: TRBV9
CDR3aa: ASSVEGTANTGELF

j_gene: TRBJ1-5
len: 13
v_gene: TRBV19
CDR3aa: ASSAGAWVNQPQH

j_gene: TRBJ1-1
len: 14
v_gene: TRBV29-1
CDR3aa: SVEGDRVSVRTEAF

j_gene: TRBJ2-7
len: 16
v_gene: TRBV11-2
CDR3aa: ASSLQREGVVGLNEQY

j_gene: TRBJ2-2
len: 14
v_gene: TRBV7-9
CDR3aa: ASSLAGTANTGELF

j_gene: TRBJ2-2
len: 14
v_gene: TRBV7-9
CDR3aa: ASSLPLAGGTGELF

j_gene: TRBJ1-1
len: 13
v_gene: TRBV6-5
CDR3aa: ASSRMDSPRTEAF

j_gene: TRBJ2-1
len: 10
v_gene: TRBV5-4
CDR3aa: ASSLRDNEQF

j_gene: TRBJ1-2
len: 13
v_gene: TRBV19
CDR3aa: ASSIVTGGAYGYT

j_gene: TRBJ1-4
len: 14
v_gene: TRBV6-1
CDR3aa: ASSVRDRGPNEKLF

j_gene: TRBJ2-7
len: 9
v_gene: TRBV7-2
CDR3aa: ASRNHYEQY

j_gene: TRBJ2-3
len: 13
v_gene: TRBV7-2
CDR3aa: ASSFRASSTDTQY

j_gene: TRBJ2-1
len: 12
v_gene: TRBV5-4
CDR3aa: ASRRDRGRIEQF

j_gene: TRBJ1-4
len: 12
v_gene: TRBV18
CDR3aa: ASSQGQINEKLF

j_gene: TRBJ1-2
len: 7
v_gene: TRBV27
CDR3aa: LRDYGYT

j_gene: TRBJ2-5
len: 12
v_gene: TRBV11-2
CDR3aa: ASSRGLAGETQY

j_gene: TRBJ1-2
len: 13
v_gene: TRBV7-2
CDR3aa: ASSLVIASGGGYT

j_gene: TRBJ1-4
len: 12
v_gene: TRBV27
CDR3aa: ASSPVLTGGKLF

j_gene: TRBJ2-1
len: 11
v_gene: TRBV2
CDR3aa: ASSRVSYNEQF

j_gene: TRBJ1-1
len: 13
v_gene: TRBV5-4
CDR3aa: ASSLGGTVNTEAF

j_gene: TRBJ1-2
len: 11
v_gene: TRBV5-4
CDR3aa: ASSLDGNYGYT

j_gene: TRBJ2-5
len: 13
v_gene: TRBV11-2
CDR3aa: ASSLEGTPPETQY

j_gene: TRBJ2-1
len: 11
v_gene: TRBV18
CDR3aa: ASSPRDWNEQF

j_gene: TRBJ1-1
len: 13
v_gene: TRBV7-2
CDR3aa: ASSLLGTQNTEAF

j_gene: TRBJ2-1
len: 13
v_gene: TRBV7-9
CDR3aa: ASSLVTGTRNEQF

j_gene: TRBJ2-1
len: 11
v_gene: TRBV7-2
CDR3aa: ASSLPRPNEQF